Presented here are 12 T cell receptor beta chains from one specimen sequenced in a study of metastatic and nonmetastatic thyroid tumors. TCRdb reprocessed the PCR reads using MiXCR. The data contain 20,000 to 25,000 clones, 25% to 30% of them seen just once; the ten biggest clones take up about 5.5%. Every patient underwent thyroid surgery untreated. Sequencing input: tumor tissue. The receptors stem from a female donor with papillary thyroid cancer or a benign thyroid nodule (not recorded which). Some clones in this sample may be carry-over from other donors' samples.

Comment on this clone: A much larger clonotype is one base distant, so this may be a read error. Other DNA variants within this sample encode the same CDR3. The chain is built from TRBV20-1 and TRBJ1-2, with TRBD1 matching 7 bases. The CDR3 totals 13 residues. CDR1 DFQATT and CDR2 SNEGSKA come from the germline V gene (reference sequence). The CDR3 loop reads CSARGQGSYGYAF. The CDR3 nucleotides read TGCAGTGCTAGAGGACAGGGTTCCTATGGATACGCCTTC.

Comment on this clone: A read error may explain this, as a much larger clone is one base away. The J gene is TRBJ2-5, the V gene TRBV4-3; tentatively, D is TRBD1 (5 bases). Germline V gives CDR1 LGHNA, CDR2 YSLEER. Trimming cost V 4 bases and J 7 bases, with 22 bases left between them. This CDR3 is 16 amino acids long. CDR3 DNA: TGCGCCAGCAGCCCTGGGGCCCAAGCAAGGGGCGGGACCCAGTACTTC. It yields the protein CASSPGAQARGGTQYF.

This clone has more than one count but fewer than ten. The chain employs TRBV6-1 and TRBJ1-5, with D maybe TRBD1 (5 bases). V was clipped by 8 bases and J by 3 bases, with 11 bases between them. CDR1 and CDR2 (germline): MNHNS, SASEGT. The CDR3 covers 13 residues. The CDR3: CASHRTTNQPQHF. Here the CDR3 DNA reads TGTGCCAGCCACCGGACAACCAATCAGCCCCAGCATTTT.

This clone showed up many times. V and J are TRBV4-1 and TRBJ2-1; TRBD2 might be the D (6 bases). From germline, CDR1 is MGHRA and CDR2 YSYEKL. V was clipped by 0 bases and J by 10 bases, with 7 bases between them. CDR3 length: 12 amino acids. The CDR3 spells CASSQERGEQFF. CDR3 DNA sequence: TGCGCCAGCAGCCAAGAGCGGGGCGAGCAGTTCTTC.

The sample holds many counts of this clone. The genes are TRBV10-3 and TRBJ2-4, with D perhaps matching TRBD2 (7 bases). V was trimmed by 4 bases and J by 9 bases, leaving 25 bases between them. This CDR3 contains 17 residues. The germline V gene encodes CDR1 ENHRY and CDR2 SYGVKD. The CDR3 DNA follows: TGTGCCATCAGTGTCGGTCTCGGGGGCTCGTCGGGAGGCATTCAGTACTTC. This gives the protein CAISVGLGGSSGGIQYF.

The V gene is TRBV7-2, the J gene TRBJ1-2; D may be TRBD1 (5 bases). This CDR3 contains 15 residues. Between the trimmed V and J ends, which lost 5 bases and 4 bases, there was a span of 17 bases. Germline CDR1 reads SGHTA; CDR2 reads FQGNSA. CDR3 sequence reads: CASSLPTGYFYGYTF. The CDR3 coding sequence is TGTGCCAGCAGCCTACCAACAGGATACTTCTATGGCTACACCTTC. Filled out from reference TRBV7-2 and TRBJ1-2, the complete variable domain reads GAGVSQSPSNKVTEKGKDVELRCDPISGHTALYWYRQSLGQGLEFLIYFQGNSAPDKSGLPSDRFSAERTGGSVSTLTIQRTQQEDSAVYLCASSLPTGYFYGYTFGSGTRLTVV.

CDR3 sequence (DNA): TGTGCCAGCAGCCAAGAGGTCCGGGTCGAGCAGTACTTC. It specifies CASSQEVRVEQYF. This chain links TRBV3-1 with TRBJ2-7; D unresolved. Between the trimmed V and J ends, which lost 0 bases and 6 bases, there was a span of 9 bases. CDR3 size: 13 residues. In germline, CDR1 is LGHDT, CDR2 YNNKEL (reference sequence).

This clone was found many times. This chain links TRBV11-1 with TRBJ2-2, with a tentative D call TRBD1 (6 bases). The CDR3 sequence is 16 residues long. Germline lookup yields CDR1 SGHAT and CDR2 FQDESV (reference sequence). V was shortened by 1 base and J by 6 bases, with 15 bases between the two germline ends. CDR3 residues: CASSLEIGRGSGELFF. CDR3 sequence (DNA): TGTGCCAGCAGCTTAGAAATTGGCAGGGGATCCGGGGAGCTGTTTTTT. The full variable domain, with the rest looked up from reference TRBV11-1 and TRBJ2-2, is EAEVAQSPRYKITEKSQAVAFWCDPISGHATLYWYRQILGQGPELLVQFQDESVVDDSQLPKDRFSAERLKGVDSTLKIQPAELGDSAMYLCASSLEIGRGSGELFFGEGSRLTVL.

By proportion, this clone is medium-sized. The CDR3: CASAATGEYEQYF. The CDR3 DNA is TGTGCCAGCGCCGCGACAGGGGAATACGAGCAGTACTTC. V gene TRBV12-3 or TRBV12-4 combines with J gene TRBJ2-7; 8 nucleotides line up with TRBD1. Trimming at V came to 8 bases and at J to 4 bases, leaving 7 bases not matched to a gene. The CDR3 spans 13 residues.

This clone was counted between two and nine times. The CDR3 sequence: CASSAGQENEKLFF. CDR3 nucleotides: TGTGCCAGCAGTGCGGGACAGGAAAATGAAAAACTGTTTTTT. This chain joins TRBV6-1 and TRBJ1-4, with 8 bases aligning to TRBD1. CDR1 is MNHNS and CDR2 is SASEGT in the germline V gene. This CDR3 spans 14 amino acids. J lost 5 bases, V lost 4 bases, and 3 bases had no gene match.

This clone came up many times. This chain links TRBV6-2 or TRBV6-3 with TRBJ1-1; D unresolved. Between the trimmed V and J ends, which lost 7 bases and 3 bases, there was a span of 9 bases. The CDR3 is made up of 12 amino acids. CDR1 and CDR2 (germline): MNHEY, SVGEGT. DNA for the CDR3: TGTGCCAGCATGTGGGGAGACACTGAAGCTTTCTTT. Translation gives CASMWGDTEAFF.

This clone is labeled as medium-sized. At one boundary the junction diverges from the germline segment, which might be a read error. The DNA of the CDR3 is TGTGCTAGCAGCTTAGCGGCGTTTAGGGGCTACACCTTC. It is translated as CASSLAAFRGYTF. V gene TRBV7-7 combines with J gene TRBJ1-2; D unclear. This CDR3 region has 13 residues. CDR1 is SSHAT and CDR2 is FNYEAQ in the germline V gene (reference sequence). The full variable domain, its missing parts supplied by reference TRBV7-7 and TRBJ1-2, is GAGVSQSPRYKVTKRGQDVTLRCDPISSHATLYWYQQALGQGPEFLTYFNYEAQPDKSGLPSDRFSAERPEGSISTLTIQRTEQRDSAMYRCASSLAAFRGYTFGSGTRLTVV.